Listed below are T cell receptor beta chains from one sample, sequenced in a study of early T cells in non-severe SARS-CoV-2 infection. TCRdb used MiXCR to reprocess the 5' RACE reads, holding one entry per CDR3 protein. The sample shows roughly 120,000 distinct CDR3 sequences, around 12% of them seen only once. The starting material was whole blood, obtained at baseline. The receptors were gathered from an adult who was a healthcare worker with PCR-confirmed SARS-CoV-2 infection or an uninfected control (not recorded which). CDR3s include the opening cysteine and the closing phenylalanine or tryptophan. A D gene is named only where the DNA matches it firmly. Some rows mark clone size as missing; the rest say once, few, many or name a class of expanded clone.

v_call	j_call	clone_size	d_call	cdr3_length	cdr3_nt	cdr3_aa
TRBV21-1	TRBJ1-4	NA	NA	16	TGTGCCAGCAGCAAAGAACTGGGAGCAACTAATGAAAAACTGTTTTTT	CASSKELGATNEKLFF
TRBV7-3	TRBJ1-6	NA	TRBD1	15	TGTGCCAGCAGACTCTCGGGACAGGGGGATTCACCCCTCCACTTT	CASRLSGQGDSPLHF
TRBV18	TRBJ2-7	NA	TRBD2	17	TGTGCCAGCTCACCATCCGAGGCTAGCGGTTTTTCCTACGAGCAGTACTTC	CASSPSEASGFSYEQYF
TRBV29-1	TRBJ2-7	NA	TRBD1	13	TGCAGCGTCCGCGGGACAGGGATATACGAGCAGTACTTC	CSVRGTGIYEQYF
TRBV28	TRBJ1-2	NA	NA	14	TGTGCCACCAGTGTCGGACGGACGTACTATGGCTACACCTTC	CATSVGRTYYGYTF
TRBV12-3/TRBV12-4	TRBJ2-7	NA	NA	14	TGTGCCAGCAGTATAGAAGGGAGCTCCTACGAGCAGTACTTC	CASSIEGSSYEQYF
TRBV4-2	TRBJ2-7	NA	NA	15	TGTGCCAGCAGCCCGTCTAGCGGCGGGACAGTCGATAAGTACTTC	CASSPSSGGTVDKYF
TRBV20-1	TRBJ1-4	many	NA	13	TGCAGTGCTAACAGGGCGACTAATGAAAAACTGTTTTTT	CSANRATNEKLFF
TRBV7-9	TRBJ2-5	NA	NA	15	TGTGCCAGCAGCTTGTCTGGACAGCTGCGAGAGACCCAGTACTTC	CASSLSGQLRETQYF
TRBV11-2	TRBJ1-4	many	TRBD1	15	TGTGCCAGCAGCTTGAGTGGGACAGGGGGCGTGAAACTGTTTTTT	CASSLSGTGGVKLFF
TRBV18	TRBJ2-7	few	NA	16	TGTGCCAGCTCACCACGGGGCGCAGGGGCAGCCTACGAGCAGTACTTC	CASSPRGAGAAYEQYF
TRBV6-6	TRBJ2-2	few	TRBD1	15	TGTGCCAGCAGTTCCATACAGGGGGAGGCCGGGGAGCTGTTTTTT	CASSSIQGEAGELFF
TRBV5-1	TRBJ1-4	few	TRBD1	15	TGCGCCAGCAGCCCCTCCGGGACAGGGGGCATCAAACTGTTTTTT	CASSPSGTGGIKLFF
TRBV14	TRBJ2-1	few	NA	13	TGTGCCAGCAGCCCCCAGGTCTACAATGAGCAGTTCTTC	CASSPQVYNEQFF
TRBV5-1	TRBJ2-3	NA	NA	17	TGCGCCAGCAGCTTACTACTTGGGACTCAGAGGGGAGATACGCAGTATTTT	CASSLLLGTQRGDTQYF
TRBV20-1	TRBJ2-3	NA	TRBD2	14	TGCAGTGTAGTACTAGCGGGGTACACAGATACGCAGTATTTT	CSVVLAGYTDTQYF
TRBV28	TRBJ1-2	few	NA	16	TGTGCCAGCAGTTCCTTCGTGGGGAGAACGGACTATGGCTACACCTTC	CASSSFVGRTDYGYTF
TRBV13	TRBJ2-3	few	NA	14	TGTGCCAGCAGCTCCGGGACCGCGGCAGATACGCAGTATTTT	CASSSGTAADTQYF
TRBV12-3/TRBV12-4	TRBJ2-7	NA	NA	15	TGTGCCAGCAGTTTCCTTACTGGCAGTCCCTACGAGCAGTACTTC	CASSFLTGSPYEQYF
TRBV6-1	TRBJ1-6	NA	NA	18	TGTGCCAGCAGTGAATCACCGATTAAAACGGGCGTGGGATCACCCCTCCACTTT	CASSESPIKTGVGSPLHF
TRBV29-1	TRBJ2-7	few	NA	13	TGCAGCGTTGATGGGGGGGGCACCTACGAGCAGTACTTC	CSVDGGGTYEQYF
TRBV28	TRBJ1-2	NA	TRBD1	14	TGTGCCAGCAGTCGGGAGAGGGGGCCTCAGGGCTACACCTTC	CASSRERGPQGYTF
TRBV28	TRBJ2-3	NA	NA	15	TGTGCCAGCAGTTTATTACTTCCATTCAGAGATACGCAGTATTTT	CASSLLLPFRDTQYF
TRBV20-1	TRBJ1-1	NA	NA	10	TGCAGTGCTAGGAGCGCTGAAGCTTTCTTT	CSARSAEAFF
TRBV5-1	TRBJ1-2	NA	NA	14	TGCGCCAGCAGCTTGGGGGGCCTCGACTATGGCTACACCTTC	CASSLGGLDYGYTF
TRBV4-2	TRBJ2-7	NA	NA	16	TGTGCCAGCAGCCAAGATACTTCCAGGGCGGCCTACGAGCAGTACTTC	CASSQDTSRAAYEQYF
TRBV9	TRBJ1-2	many	NA	17	TGTGCCAGCAGCCTGGGCGGTGCGGCAGGAAACTCACGTGGCTACACCTTC	CASSLGGAAGNSRGYTF
TRBV19	TRBJ1-1	few	NA	14	TGTGCCAGTAGTCCCTTAGCAGTACGCACTGAAGCTTTCTTT	CASSPLAVRTEAFF
TRBV29-1	TRBJ1-2	NA	TRBD1	13	TGCAGCGTTGATGGACAGGGGAAGGCCGACTACACCTTC	CSVDGQGKADYTF
TRBV6-5	TRBJ1-6	few	TRBD1	16	TGTGCCAGCAGTTACGAGGGACAGGCCTCGACTTCACCCCTCCACTTT	CASSYEGQASTSPLHF
TRBV9	TRBJ1-2	few	TRBD1	16	TGTGCCAGCAGCGTAAACCCCGGGACAGGGGGCGTTGGCTACACCTTC	CASSVNPGTGGVGYTF
TRBV28	TRBJ2-1	NA	NA	15	TGTGCCAGCAGTTTTAGACCATCAGCAGGGAATGAGCAGTTCTTC	CASSFRPSAGNEQFF
TRBV6-5	TRBJ1-5	few	NA	13	TGTGCCACCCAACGGGGAGACAATCAGCCCCAGCATTTT	CATQRGDNQPQHF
TRBV7-9	TRBJ1-1	NA	NA	11	TGTGCCAGCAGCTCGTGGGGGGAAGCTTTCTTT	CASSSWGEAFF
TRBV4-1	TRBJ1-1	NA	TRBD1	15	TGCGCCAGCAGCCGAGGGACAGGGTCGAAAACTGAAGCTTTCTTT	CASSRGTGSKTEAFF
TRBV19	TRBJ2-1	NA	NA	15	TGTGCCAGTAGTATAGACAGGGCGAGAAACAATGAGCAGTTCTTC	CASSIDRARNNEQFF
TRBV6-5	TRBJ2-3	NA	TRBD2	15	TGTGCCAGCATGGACTTTAGCGGGAGGACAGATACGCAGTATTTT	CASMDFSGRTDTQYF
TRBV7-2	TRBJ1-1	few	TRBD1	14	TGTGCCAGCAGCCCCCAGGGGGCCAGTGCTGAAGCTTTCTTT	CASSPQGASAEAFF
TRBV12-3/TRBV12-4	TRBJ1-5	many	NA	14	TGTGCCAGCAGTGTAACAGGGAGCAATCAGCCCCAGCATTTT	CASSVTGSNQPQHF
TRBV12-3/TRBV12-4	TRBJ1-2	few	NA	12	TGTGCCAGCACCCCGGTCAGCCAGGGCTACACCTTC	CASTPVSQGYTF
TRBV29-1	TRBJ1-1	few	NA	13	TGCAGCGTTTTGACAGGAGGGAACACTGAAGCTTTCTTT	CSVLTGGNTEAFF
TRBV6-2/TRBV6-3	TRBJ2-7	NA	TRBD2	14	TGTGCCAGCAGTCCCGGCGGGAGGGTCCACGAGCAGTACTTC	CASSPGGRVHEQYF
TRBV18	TRBJ1-2	NA	NA	17	TGTGCCAGCTCACCACCGTTTAAAGCAGGACCCAACTATGGCTACACCTTC	CASSPPFKAGPNYGYTF